A selection of T cell receptor beta chains follows, all from one sample in a study of tumor-infiltrating lymphocytes in primary liver carcinoma. One entry per CDR3 protein results from TCRdb running MiXCR on the multiplex PCR reads. This table has 47,000 or so distinct CDR3 sequences, about 73% appearing once. The sequencing input was liver tumor tissue from sampling region 3. The source is a man aged 35-49 years with primary liver carcinoma and hepatitis B virus infection. Both conserved end residues are part of each CDR3. The D gene is left open where the match is weak. The size of a clone is reported for some rows only, either as once, few or many, or as a class for expanded clones.

D gene	CDR3 length	V gene	clone size	J gene	CDR3 DNA	CDR3 protein
.	13	TRBV11-2	.	TRBJ2-5	TGCACCAGCGGCTTTAGCGTCGGAGAGACCCAGTACTTC	CTSGFSVGETQYF
.	14	TRBV6-2/TRBV6-3	.	TRBJ2-3	TGTGCCGGCAGTCCAGCCTTAAAGTCAGATACGCAGTATTTT	CAGSPALKSDTQYF
.	16	TRBV11-2	.	TRBJ2-2	TGTGCCAGCAACTCCAGACGGGCTTCGAACACCGGGGGGCTGTTTTTT	CASNSRRASNTGGLFF
.	13	TRBV6-2/TRBV6-3	many	TRBJ2-5	TGTGCCAGCAGTGACTCCCCCCCAGAGACCCAGTACTTC	CASSDSPPETQYF
.	11	TRBV25-1	many	TRBJ2-7	TGTGCCAGCAGTTTCGGCTACGAGCAGTACTTC	CASSFGYEQYF
TRBD2	15	TRBV14	.	TRBJ2-7	TGTGTCAGCATCCAATATAGCGGGTTTACCTACGAGCAGTACTTC	CVSIQYSGFTYEQYF
TRBD2	19	TRBV11-1	.	TRBJ2-6	TGTGCCAGCAGCCCCCGGGGGGGCGGTGTTAACTCTGGGGCCAACGCCGTGACTTTC	CASSPRGGGVNSGANAVTF
TRBD2	16	TRBV11-2	.	TRBJ2-1	TGTGTCAGCAGCTTTCAACTAGCGGGAGATTTCAATGTGCAGTTCTTC	CVSSFQLAGDFNVQFF
.	17	TRBV29-1	many	TRBJ2-7	TGCAGCGTTGAAGACGACCGAGCGGCCTCGAGCTCCTACGAGCAGTACTTC	CSVEDDRAASSSYEQYF
TRBD2	16	TRBV11-2	.	TRBJ2-2	TGTGCCAGCAGCTTAGCCATAGCGGGAGGCACCGGGGAGCTGTTTTTT	CASSLAIAGGTGELFF
.	18	TRBV11-1	.	TRBJ2-2	TGTGCCAGCAGCTTTTTGTCGATAGGAGACGCAAACATGGGGGAGCTGTTTTTT	CASSFLSIGDANMGELFF
TRBD1	13	TRBV29-1	.	TRBJ2-7	TGCAGCGCTCCCCGGGCAGGGGGCTACGAGCATTACTTC	CSAPRAGGYEHYF
TRBD2	15	TRBV11-2	.	TRBJ2-7	TGTGCTTGCGGAACCAGACTAGCGGGCCCCTACGAGCAGTACTTC	CACGTRLAGPYEQYF
TRBD1	14	TRBV10-3	once	TRBJ1-6	TGTGCCATCAGCCACGACAGGGTAGGATTACCCCTCCACTTC	CAISHDRVGLPLHF
TRBD2	15	TRBV6-5	.	TRBJ2-1	TGTGCCTGCAGTTACTCTAATACTAGCGGGAGTCGGAAGTTCTTC	CACSYSNTSGSRKFF
TRBD1	15	TRBV5-5	many	TRBJ2-5	TGTGCCAGCAGCCCGGCAGGGGGCCCGGGAGAGACCCAGTACTTC	CASSPAGGPGETQYF
TRBD2	16	TRBV4-1	.	TRBJ2-7	TGCGCAAGCAGCCAAGCGACAGCGGGAGTACACTACGAGCAGTACTTC	CASSQATAGVHYEQYF
.	15	TRBV28	many	TRBJ2-7	TGTGCCAGCAGCCTCAGGCCTCCTTTGGGAGGCGAGCAGTACTTC	CASSLRPPLGGEQYF
TRBD2	17	TRBV29-1	.	TRBJ2-5	TGCAGCTTTGAAGTGACGACTAGCGGGAAAGTTGCAGAGACCCAGTACTTC	CSFEVTTSGKVAETQYF
.	12	TRBV6-5	once	TRBJ1-1	TGTGCCAGCTGTCACCAGAACACTGAAGCTTTCTTT	CASCHQNTEAFF
.	13	TRBV6-5	once	TRBJ2-1	TGTTCCAGCAGCAAGACGGGCAACAATGAGCAGTTCTTC	CSSSKTGNNEQFF
.	12	TRBV14	.	TRBJ1-1	TGTGCCAGTGACCAAGACCGGGCTGAAGCTTTCTTT	CASDQDRAEAFF
.	16	TRBV6-5	.	TRBJ1-1	TGTGCTACCGGGAGAAGGCGTTTAAGAAGTGCCACTGAAGCTTTCTTT	CATGRRRLRSATEAFF
.	12	TRBV11-1	.	TRBJ2-7	TGTGCCAGCGGCTTAGCGCAGGGAGTGCAGTACTTC	CASGLAQGVQYF
.	14	TRBV29-1	.	TRBJ1-2	TGCAGAGTGTACAGCCCCAACGACCACTATGGCTACACCTTC	CRVYSPNDHYGYTF
.	13	TRBV29-1	.	TRBJ2-1	TGCAGCGTGGAGGGGACAGATGGCAATGAGCAGTTCTTC	CSVEGTDGNEQFF
TRBD1	16	TRBV18	.	TRBJ1-5	TGTGCCAGCTCCCCCACAGGGGGCGGTGGGCTTCAGCCCCAGCATTTT	CASSPTGGGGLQPQHF
.	13	TRBV14	medium-sized	TRBJ2-7	TGTGCCAGCAGGATGGGAGGACTCCTGGAGCAGTACTTC	CASRMGGLLEQYF
TRBD2	12	TRBV4-1	.	TRBJ2-1	TGTGCCAGCTGCCAAGCGGGAGGTGAGCAGTTCTTC	CASCQAGGEQFF
TRBD1	13	TRBV29-1	.	TRBJ2-3	TGCAGCATTGGTAGGGGGCGGAGAGATACGCAGTATTTT	CSIGRGRRDTQYF
.	13	TRBV29-1	many	TRBJ2-5	TGCAGCGTTGAAGATCATCAGGGGAGGGAGCAGTACTTC	CSVEDHQGREQYF
.	16	TRBV11-2	.	TRBJ2-5	TGTGCCAGTAGATCCCGGGACTCAGCCCACCAAGAGACCCAGAAGTTC	CASRSRDSAHQETQKF
.	13	TRBV6-1	.	TRBJ1-5	TGTGCCAGCTGCGATACAGGTGATATCCCCCGGCATTTT	CASCDTGDIPRHF
TRBD1	15	TRBV6-6	few	TRBJ2-7	TGTGCCAGCAGTTATCACCGGGACAGCTACTACGAGCAGTATTTC	CASSYHRDSYYEQYF
.	12	TRBV30	.	TRBJ2-1	TGTGCCTGGAGCCCGAGGGGTTGGGGGCTGTTCTTC	CAWSPRGWGLFF
TRBD2	16	TRBV6-4	.	TRBJ2-3	TGTGCCAGCAGCGACTCGACTAGCGGGAGCACAGATACGCACTATTTT	CASSDSTSGSTDTHYF